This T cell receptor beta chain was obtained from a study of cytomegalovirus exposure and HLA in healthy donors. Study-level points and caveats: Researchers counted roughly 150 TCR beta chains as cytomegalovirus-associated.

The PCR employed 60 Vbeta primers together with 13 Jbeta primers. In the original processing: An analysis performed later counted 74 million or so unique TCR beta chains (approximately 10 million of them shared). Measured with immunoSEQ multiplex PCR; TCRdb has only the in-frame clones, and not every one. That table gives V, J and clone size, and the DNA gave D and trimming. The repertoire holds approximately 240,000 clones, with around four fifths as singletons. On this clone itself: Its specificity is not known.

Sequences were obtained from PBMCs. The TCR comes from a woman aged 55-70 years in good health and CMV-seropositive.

The CDR3 region is CASSSGGEFWSKAFF. The CDR3 DNA reads TGTGCCAGCAGCTCAGGAGGAGAGTTTTGGAGTAAAGCTTTCTTT. The chain links TRBV7-6 to TRBJ1-1, with D uncertain. Germline loops: CDR1 SGHVS, CDR2 FNYEAQ. CDR3 size: 15 residues. Trimming cost V 4 bases and J 9 bases, with 21 bases left between them. Full variable domain (remainder filled in from reference TRBV7-6 and TRBJ1-1): GAGVSQSPRYKVTKRGQDVALRCDPISGHVSLYWYRQALGQGPEFLTYFNYEAQQDKSGLPNDRFSAERPEGSISTLTIQRTEQRDSAMYRCASSSGGEFWSKAFFGQGTRLTVV.